A single sample gave rise to the 12 T cell receptor beta chains below, sequenced in a study of monozygotic twins with inflammatory bowel disease. With the 5' RACE reads reprocessed, TCRdb shows one record per CDR3 protein and no DNA. In total, the table holds over 200,000 distinct CDR3 sequences. Source material: blood. These receptors were obtained from a human donor with ulcerative colitis or Crohn's disease, or a healthy co-twin of an affected twin (not recorded which).

The chain combines TRBV29-1 with TRBJ2-2. The CDR3 has 13 amino acids. The germline gives CDR1 SQVTM, CDR2 ANQGSEA. CDR3 residues: CSVELPNTGELFF.

V gene TRBV29-1 combines with J gene TRBJ2-1; TCRdb indicates TRBD1, and absent DNA this call remains unverified. This CDR3 region has 17 residues. CDR1 is SQVTM, CDR2 ANQGSEA, per germline. The CDR3 loop reads CSVVVKAGYWNLNEQFF.

The CDR3 sequence: CSAPHGGAQAEAFF. The genes are TRBV20-1 and TRBJ1-1; the TRBD1 assignment by TCRdb is unverifiable without DNA. The CDR3 has 14 residues. The germline CDR1 and CDR2 sequences are DFQATT and SNEGSKA (reference sequence).

The chain is built from TRBV11-1 and TRBJ2-3; TCRdb names TRBD1, which stays unverified in the absence of DNA. CDR1 SGHAT and CDR2 FQDESV come from the germline V gene (reference sequence). CDR3 size: 16 residues. The CDR3 reads CASSFFGGQRTDTQYF.

The V and J genes are TRBV6-1 and TRBJ2-7; TCRdb selects TRBD1, and the lack of DNA leaves this call unchecked. Per germline, CDR1 MNHNS and CDR2 SASEGT. The length of the CDR3 is 14 residues. CDR3 in amino acids: CASRETGGTYEQYF.

The chain joins TRBV24-1 to TRBJ1-1. From germline, CDR1 is KGHDR and CDR2 SFDVKD. CDR3 length: 17 residues. The CDR3 sequence: CATSDPNVPKENTEAFF.

The J gene is TRBJ1-1, the V gene TRBV20-1. Looked up from germline, CDR1 is DFQATT and CDR2 is SNEGSKA (reference sequence). This CDR3 region has 13 residues. The CDR3 is CSALDGMNTEAFF.

The chain employs TRBV12-3 or TRBV12-4 and TRBJ2-1; the D call from TCRdb, TRBD2, cannot be confirmed without DNA. This CDR3 spans 15 amino acids. The CDR3 region is CASSPGTSGGNEQFF.

The chain uses TRBV5-6 and TRBJ1-5. This CDR3 has 14 amino acids. The V gene's germline CDR1 is SGHDT and CDR2 YYEEEE. The CDR3 loop reads CASSLEGSVQPQHF. Based on the CDR3 plus reference TRBV5-6 and TRBJ1-5, the full variable domain is DAGVTQSPTHLIKTRGQQVTLRCSPKSGHDTVSWYQQALGQGPQFIFQYYEEEERQRGNFPDRFSGHQFPNYSSELNVNALLLGDSALYLCASSLEGSVQPQHFGDGTRLSIL.

The chain couples TRBV7-6 to TRBJ2-5; there is no DNA to check the TCRdb D call of TRBD2. Germline V gene lookup returns CDR1 SGHVS and CDR2 FNYEAQ. This CDR3 is built from 13 residues. CDR3 in amino acids: CASSPRYGETQYF.

The rearrangement joins TRBV27 to TRBJ2-1; TCRdb calls TRBD1, which cannot be checked without DNA. From germline, CDR1 is MNHEY and CDR2 SMNVEV (reference sequence). This CDR3 spans 14 amino acids. CDR3 amino acids: CASSPRWTLTEQFF.

The J gene is TRBJ2-3, the V gene TRBV18. Germline values: CDR1 KGHSH, CDR2 LQKENI. This CDR3 contains 13 residues. This CDR3 is CASSPSRTDTQYF.